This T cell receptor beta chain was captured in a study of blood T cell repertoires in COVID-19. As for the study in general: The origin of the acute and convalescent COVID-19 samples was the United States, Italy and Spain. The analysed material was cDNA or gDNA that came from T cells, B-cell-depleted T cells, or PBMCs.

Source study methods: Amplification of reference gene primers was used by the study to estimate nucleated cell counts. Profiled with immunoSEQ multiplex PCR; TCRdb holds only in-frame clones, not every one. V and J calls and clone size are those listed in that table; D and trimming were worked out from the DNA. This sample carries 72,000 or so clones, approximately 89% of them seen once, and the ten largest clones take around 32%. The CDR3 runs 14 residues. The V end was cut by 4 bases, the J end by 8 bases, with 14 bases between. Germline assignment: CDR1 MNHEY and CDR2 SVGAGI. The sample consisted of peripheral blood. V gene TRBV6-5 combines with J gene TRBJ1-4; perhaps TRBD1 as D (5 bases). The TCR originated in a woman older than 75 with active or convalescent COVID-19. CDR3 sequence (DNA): TGTGCCAGCAGTTCACAGGCCGGACCCGAAAAACTGTTTTTT. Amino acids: CASSSQAGPEKLFF.